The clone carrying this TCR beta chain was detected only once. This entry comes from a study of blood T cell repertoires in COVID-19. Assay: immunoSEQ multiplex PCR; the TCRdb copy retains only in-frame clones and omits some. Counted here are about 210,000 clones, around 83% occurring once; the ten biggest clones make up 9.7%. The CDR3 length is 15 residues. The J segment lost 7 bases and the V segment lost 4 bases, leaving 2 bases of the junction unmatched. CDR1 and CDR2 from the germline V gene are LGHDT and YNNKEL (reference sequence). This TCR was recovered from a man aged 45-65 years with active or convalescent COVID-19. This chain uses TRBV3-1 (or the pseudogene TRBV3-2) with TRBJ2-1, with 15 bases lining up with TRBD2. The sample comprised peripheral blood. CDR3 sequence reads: CASSRGLAGGNEQFF. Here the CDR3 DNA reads TGTGCCAGCAGCCGGGGACTAGCGGGGGGTAATGAGCAGTTCTTC.